Listed below are T cell receptor beta chains from one sample, sequenced in a study of patients and donors after allogeneic stem cell transplantation. TCRdb passed the RT-PCR reads through MiXCR, listing each CDR3 protein once. The sample consists of approximately 200,000 distinct CDR3 sequences, around two fifths of them appearing once. The sequenced material came from blood, either unsorted or a sorted T cell fraction (not recorded which). The receptors come from a human donor who was either an allogeneic HSCT recipient or a stem cell or donor lymphocyte infusion donor (not recorded which). It is not recorded whose cells these are; they may come from a transplant donor. Both conserved end residues are part of each CDR3. Fields, in order: V gene, CDR3 protein.

TRBV27,CASSPFVGLNTEAFF
TRBV5-1,CASSATGTAANYGYTF
TRBV10-3,CAITPHAGVPNAGELFF
TRBV7-9,CASSSKKGTAYNNEQFF
TRBV9,CASKEDRVDSPLHF
TRBV27,CASSLVWGDTDTQYF
TRBV4-1,CASSPGLSRNEQFF
TRBV7-3,CASSPFKDISNSPLHF
TRBV3-1,CASSQGNRITDTQYF
TRBV29-1,CSVGGQNTSYEQYF
TRBV18,CASSPTEAGNTIYF
TRBV5-5,CASSFILRAQAYNEKLFF
TRBV12-3/TRBV12-4,CASSFRQGPDTQYF
TRBV12-3/TRBV12-4,CASRSGQWANTEAFF
TRBV28,CASSIPTGGPPGYTF
TRBV11-1,CASSTLREWTGELFF
TRBV27,CASSDGGIAVGTEAFF
TRBV5-1,CASSFGSSSGNTIYF
TRBV29-1,CSAGTGANYGYTF
TRBV6-5,CASTRDLGTEAFF
TRBV6-2/TRBV6-3,CASSQTATNEKLFF
TRBV7-2,CASSLDLSSDTQYF
TRBV12-3/TRBV12-4,CASKEGGTEAFF
TRBV29-1,CSGTGLNTEAFF
TRBV29-1,CSVVQGGGFPEAFF
TRBV9,CASSGGRPDNEQFF
TRBV24-1,CATSDLPGGVQETQYF
TRBV4-1,CASSPRTEVYNSPLHF
TRBV30,CAWGGNTEAFF
TRBV18,CASSPPYGSETQYF
TRBV20-1,CSARDLASAYQETQYF
TRBV20-1,CSASRRIYEQYF
TRBV14,CASSPLDRLKETQYF
TRBV6-5,CASSGDRVFNEQFF
TRBV12-3/TRBV12-4,CASSFLDRYQETQYF
TRBV12-3/TRBV12-4,CASSPRGLQETQYF
TRBV7-8,CASSDRTGPFPEKLFF
TRBV12-3/TRBV12-4,CASSLRVWDRGGGEKLFF
TRBV4-2,CASSRAPESSGNTIYF
TRBV25-1,CASSERAKDTQYF
TRBV5-1,CASSWGGQGVNYGYTF
TRBV30,CAWSVRTGSNTEAFF